This entry is about one T cell receptor beta chain. The data were taken from a study of blood T cell repertoires in COVID-19. Study context: Acute and convalescent COVID-19 specimens originated in the United States, Italy and Spain. Nucleic acid was either cDNA or gDNA, and it came from T cells, B-cell-depleted T cells, or PBMCs.

The CDR3 loop spans 14 amino acids. With 0 bases removed from V and 5 bases from J, the gap between germline ends came to 11 bases. Per the germline V gene, CDR1 is SGHRS and CDR2 is YFSETQ. In the source study's methods: Amplification of reference gene primers was used by the study to estimate nucleated cell counts. Repertoires were generated with immunoSEQ multiplex PCR, while TCRdb's copy carries only in-frame clones and drops some. Clone size and V and J calls were adopted from that table, with D and trimming inferred from the DNA. The sample shows 97,000 or so clones, 80% to 95% of them seen only once.

The chain combines TRBV5-1 with TRBJ1-1; no firm D call. The material sequenced was peripheral blood. The receptor was isolated from a young man with acute or convalescent COVID-19. The CDR3: CASSLAPGATEAFF. The CDR3 bases are TGCGCCAGCAGCTTGGCCCCGGGAGCGACTGAAGCTTTCTTT.